The clone carrying this TCR beta chain was observed at least ten times. Making TCR cDNA involved 5'RACE template switching, which added UMIs and a universal primer site. TCRdb used MiXCR to reprocess the 5' RACE reads, holding one entry per CDR3 protein. Seen here are around 68,000 distinct CDR3 sequences, 7.3% observed once, and the top ten hold around 30%. V shed 4 bases and J shed 4 bases, with 9 bases lying between them. This CDR3 is built from 13 residues. The germline V gene has CDR1 KGHDR and CDR2 SFDVKD. These data belong to a study of T cells after yellow fever vaccination. The TCR originated in a man aged 18 to 30 who received the YFV17D yellow fever vaccine. The rearrangement uses TRBV24-1 and TRBJ1-1; D unclear. Sample: CD8+ T cells sorted from PBMCs, taken about 10 days after the first yellow fever vaccination. The CDR3 nucleotides read TGTGCCACCAGTGAGGGCATCGGCACTGAAGCTTTCTTT. Its protein is CATSEGIGTEAFF.